This TCR beta chain came from a study of blood T cell repertoires in COVID-19. The wider study: The study drew acute and convalescent COVID-19 samples from the United States, Italy and Spain. PBMCs, B-cell-depleted T cells, or T cells were the source of the cDNA or gDNA that made up the material.

Original processing methods: Amplifying reference gene primers gave estimates of nucleated cell counts. Profiled with immunoSEQ multiplex PCR; TCRdb holds only in-frame clones, not every one. V and J calls and clone size are copied from that table; D and trimming were computed from the DNA. Seen here are tens of thousands of clones, around 90% observed once, and the top ten hold around 3.9%. V shed 9 bases, J shed 2 bases, and the junction held 4 bases outside the gene matches. The germline V gene encodes CDR1 KGHSH and CDR2 LQKENI. This CDR3 is 12 amino acids long. The rearrangement links TRBV18 to TRBJ2-7; 7 bases align to TRBD2. The TCR originated in a woman aged 45 to 65 in a cohort sampled during active COVID-19. Sequencing was done on a sample of peripheral blood. The CDR3 DNA follows: TGTGCCAGTGGGACTATCCCCTACGAGCAGTACTTC. Residues: CASGTIPYEQYF.